The next 8 T cell receptor beta chains were all read from a single sample in a study of blood T cell repertoires in COVID-19. The assay was immunoSEQ multiplex PCR, and TCRdb's table has in-frame clones only and misses some. The sample records 15,000 to 20,000 clones, roughly 81% being singletons. Material: peripheral blood. Receptors originate from a human donor with active COVID-19. The donor label of this sample is uncertain.

The chain couples TRBV5-1 to TRBJ2-7; the match to TRBD1 covers 9 bases. CDR1 is SGHRS, CDR2 YFSETQ, per germline. There are 17 residues in the CDR3. The V and J ends lost 2 bases and 2 bases, in that order; junction bases with no gene match: 11. CDR3 sequence reads: CASSLRGRDRVTYEQYF. The CDR3 DNA is TGCGCCAGCAGCTTACGGGGCCGGGACAGGGTTACCTACGAGCAGTACTTC.

The sample holds a few counts of this clone. This rearrangement joins TRBV16 to TRBJ1-2; D not certain. The germline gives CDR1 KGHSY, CDR2 FQNENV. There are 13 residues in the CDR3. Trimming cost V 3 bases and J 2 bases, with 7 bases left between them. The CDR3 nucleotides read TGTGCCAGCAGCCACGGGATCAACTATGGCTACACCTTC. Its translation: CASSHGINYGYTF.

The chain carries TRBV5-6 and TRBJ1-5, with a weak D call TRBD1 (6 bases). CDR1 and CDR2 (germline): SGHDT, YYEEEE. Trimming pared 1 base from V and 0 bases from J, leaving 8 bases between. The CDR3 consists of 15 residues. This CDR3 is CASSLRQVSNQPQHF. CDR3 DNA sequence: TGTGCCAGCAGCTTGCGACAGGTTAGCAATCAGCCCCAGCATTTT.

This chain joins TRBV28 and TRBJ2-1, with 13 bases that match TRBD2. The CDR3 spans 16 residues. CDR1 is MDHEN and CDR2 is SYDVKM in the germline V gene. Trimming cost V 6 bases and J 2 bases; bases outside gene matches: 4. In nucleotides, the CDR3 is TGTGCCAGCAGACTAGCGGGAGGGCGGCCCTACAATGAGCAGTTCTTC. This encodes CASRLAGGRPYNEQFF.

This chain uses TRBV5-1 with TRBJ2-1, with TRBD1 as a possible D gene (5 bases). V was pared by 0 bases and J by 5 bases, with 6 bases between. This CDR3 has 13 amino acids. Germline V gene data show CDR1 as SGHRS and CDR2 as YFSETQ. The CDR3 nucleotides read TGCGCCAGCAGCTTGGACAGGAACAATGAGCAGTTCTTC. Translated, it gives CASSLDRNNEQFF.

V usage is TRBV27 and J usage is TRBJ2-2, with 7 bases lining up with TRBD2. Germline assignment: CDR1 MNHEY and CDR2 SMNVEV (reference sequence). The CDR3 runs to 15 residues. The junction had 0 bases not matched to a gene; V was cut back by 2 bases and J by 0 bases. CDR3 protein: CASSLSGTNTGELFF. CDR3 in DNA: TGTGCCAGCAGTTTAAGCGGGACGAACACCGGGGAGCTGTTTTTT.

The gene calls are TRBV4-3 and TRBJ1-3; tentative D call: TRBD1 (6 bases). Trimming shortened V by 1 base and J by 3 bases, and 10 bases separated the two germline ends. Germline CDR1 LGHNA, CDR2 YSLEER. This CDR3 has 15 amino acids. In nucleotides, the CDR3 is TGCGCCAGCAGCCAAGGGCCAGGGGTTGGAAACACCATATATTTT. It is translated as CASSQGPGVGNTIYF.

The chain recombines TRBV5-4 with TRBJ2-7, with a weak D call TRBD2 (6 bases). Germline V gene data show CDR1 as SGHNT and CDR2 as YYREEE (reference sequence). Trimming removed 0 bases at V and 0 bases at J, with 10 bases between. The CDR3 spans 15 residues. The CDR3 coding sequence is TGTGCCAGCAGCTTGGGGGGCGGGGCCTCCTACGAGCAGTACTTC. Its protein product is CASSLGGGASYEQYF.